This TCR beta chain was observed in a study of cytomegalovirus exposure and HLA in healthy donors. This clone has just a few counts. The antigen is not known. PCR involved 60 Vbeta and 13 Jbeta primers. TCRdb's copy holds only in-frame clones and misses some; the assay was immunoSEQ multiplex PCR. The sample consists of under 100,000 clones, about 78% of them appearing once. Notes on the study in general: In a later analysis, parvovirus B19, influenza, CMV and Epstein-Barr virus appeared linked to several top co-occurrence clusters.

Germline loops: CDR1 ENHRY, CDR2 SYGVKD. The CDR3 runs 15 residues. J is TRBJ2-5 and V is TRBV10-3, with TRBD1 matching over 7 bases. The J call may be in error: the DNA end matches TRBJ2-7 better. The specimen sequenced was PBMCs. The origin of this receptor is a man aged 18 to 29 in good health and CMV-seropositive. CDR3 DNA sequence: TGTGCCATCAGTGAGTCACAGGGGAGCTCCTACGAGCAGTACTTC. It is translated as CAISESQGSSYEQYF.